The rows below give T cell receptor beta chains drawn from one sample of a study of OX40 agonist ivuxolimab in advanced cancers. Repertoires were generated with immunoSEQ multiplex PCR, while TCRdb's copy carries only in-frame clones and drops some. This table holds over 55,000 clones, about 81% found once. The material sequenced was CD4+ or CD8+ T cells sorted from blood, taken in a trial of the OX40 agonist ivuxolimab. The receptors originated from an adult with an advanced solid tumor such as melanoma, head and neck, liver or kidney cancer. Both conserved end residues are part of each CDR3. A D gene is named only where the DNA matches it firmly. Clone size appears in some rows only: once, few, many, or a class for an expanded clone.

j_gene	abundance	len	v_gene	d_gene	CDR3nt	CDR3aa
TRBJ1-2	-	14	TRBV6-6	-	TGTGCCAGCAGTTTAGACAGGTCGAGCTATGGCTACACCTTC	CASSLDRSSYGYTF
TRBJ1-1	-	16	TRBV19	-	TGTGCCAGTAAGCTTTGGCAGGGCCCAGGGGACACTGAAGCTTTCTTT	CASKLWQGPGDTEAFF
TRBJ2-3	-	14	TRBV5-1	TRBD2	TGCGCCAGCAAACGCGGGAGCCCCCCAGATACGCAGTATTTT	CASKRGSPPDTQYF
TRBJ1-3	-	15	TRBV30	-	TGTGCCTGGAGTGACCCAGGGATCTCTGGAAACACCATATATTTT	CAWSDPGISGNTIYF
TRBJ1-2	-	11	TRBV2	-	TGTGCCAGCAGTGGGGTAACGGGCTACACCTTC	CASSGVTGYTF
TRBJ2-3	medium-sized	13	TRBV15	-	TGTGCCACCAGCCAGGGGATCCCAGATACGCAGTATTTT	CATSQGIPDTQYF
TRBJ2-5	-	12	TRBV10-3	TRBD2	TGTGCCATTAGCGGGAGGGAAGAGACCCAGTACTTC	CAISGREETQYF
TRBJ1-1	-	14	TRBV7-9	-	TGTGCCAGCAGCTTAGGAGGGGTGAACACTGAAGCTTTCTTT	CASSLGGVNTEAFF
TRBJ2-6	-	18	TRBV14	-	TGTGCCAGCAGCCAAGATCCGGATCTCCTCTCTGGGGCCAACGTCCTGACTTTC	CASSQDPDLLSGANVLTF
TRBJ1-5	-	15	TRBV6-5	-	TGTGCCAGCAGTTACGCCGGGAACGGAGGCCAGCCCCAGCATTTT	CASSYAGNGGQPQHF
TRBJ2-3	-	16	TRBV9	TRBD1	TGTGCCAGCAGCGTAGCAGGGGGCCCGCGCACAGATACGCAGTATTTT	CASSVAGGPRTDTQYF
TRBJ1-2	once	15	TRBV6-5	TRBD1	TGTGCCAGCAGTTACAGTCTGGCAGGGGGCTATGGCTACACCTTC	CASSYSLAGGYGYTF
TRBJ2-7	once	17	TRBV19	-	TGTGCCAGTAGTATCCAAGTGGGCGTCACCCACTCCTACGAGCAGTACTTC	CASSIQVGVTHSYEQYF
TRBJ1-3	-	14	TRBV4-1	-	TGCGCCAGCAGCCCCTCAGGAGCTGGAAACACCGTATATTTT	CASSPSGAGNTVYF
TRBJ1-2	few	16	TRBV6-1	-	TGTGCCAGCAGTGAATTTTCCGCCAGATTCGGGTATGGCTACACCTTC	CASSEFSARFGYGYTF
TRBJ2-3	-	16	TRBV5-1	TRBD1	TGCGCCAGCAGCGGCGGACAGGCGACGGGCACAGATACGCAGTATTTT	CASSGGQATGTDTQYF
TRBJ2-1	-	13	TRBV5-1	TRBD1	TGCGCCAGCAGCACGGGACAGGGAAATGAGCAGTTCTTC	CASSTGQGNEQFF
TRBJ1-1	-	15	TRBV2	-	TGTGCCAGCAAGGGAACAGGAGGCCGGGTGGCTGAAGCTTTCTTT	CASKGTGGRVAEAFF
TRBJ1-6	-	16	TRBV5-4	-	TGTGCCAGCAGCTCCGACTGGAGCTCCTATAATTCACCCCTCCACTTT	CASSSDWSSYNSPLHF
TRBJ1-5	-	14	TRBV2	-	TGTGCCAGCAGGATAGGTAGTGGGAATCAGCCCCAGCATTTT	CASRIGSGNQPQHF
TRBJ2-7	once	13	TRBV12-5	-	TGTGCTAGTGGTTTGTTCAGGGCCTACGAGCAGTACTTC	CASGLFRAYEQYF
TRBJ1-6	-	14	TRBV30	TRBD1	TGTGCCTGGAGTGGCGGGACAGGGGGTTCACCCCTCCACTTT	CAWSGGTGGSPLHF
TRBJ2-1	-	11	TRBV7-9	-	TGTGCCAGCAGCTTAGATGGCGTGGAGTTCTTC	CASSLDGVEFF
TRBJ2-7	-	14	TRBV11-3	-	TGTGCCAGCAGCTGGCCGGGGGCCCCCTACGAGCAGTACTTC	CASSWPGAPYEQYF
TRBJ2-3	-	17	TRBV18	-	TGTGCCAGCTCACCAGCCGGGGGACCCTTTAGCACAGATACGCAGTATTTT	CASSPAGGPFSTDTQYF
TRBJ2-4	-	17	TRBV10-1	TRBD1	TGCGCCCCCAAATGCCGCACAGGGGAAGTAGCCAAAAACATTCAGTACTTC	CAPKCRTGEVAKNIQYF
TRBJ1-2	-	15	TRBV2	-	TGTGCCAGCAGTGAAGATCTGGAGGCAGACTATGGCTACACCTTC	CASSEDLEADYGYTF
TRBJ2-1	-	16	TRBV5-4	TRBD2	TGTGCCAGCAGCCTGGGGCGCGGGGGGGCCTCGGTTGAGCAGTTCTTC	CASSLGRGGASVEQFF
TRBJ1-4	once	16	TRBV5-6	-	TGTGCCAGCAGCCAGACCCCTATGGAGGCTAATGAAAAACTGTTTTTT	CASSQTPMEANEKLFF
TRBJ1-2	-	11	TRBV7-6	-	TGTGCCAGCAGCTTAGGGTCGCTCTACACCTTC	CASSLGSLYTF
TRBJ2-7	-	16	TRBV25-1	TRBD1	TGTGCCAGCAGTGAAATAGGGACAGGGCGAAACTACGAGCAGTACTTC	CASSEIGTGRNYEQYF
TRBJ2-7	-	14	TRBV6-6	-	TGTGCCAGCAGTTTTGACAGGACATCCTACGAGCAGTACTTC	CASSFDRTSYEQYF
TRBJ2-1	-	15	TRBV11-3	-	TGTGCCAGCAGCTTAGTGGGCGGTGATAGACATGAGCAGTTCTTC	CASSLVGGDRHEQFF
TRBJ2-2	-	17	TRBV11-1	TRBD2	TGTGCCAGCAGCCCGACTAGCGGGAGGGCCTTAACCGGGGAGCTGTTTTTT	CASSPTSGRALTGELFF
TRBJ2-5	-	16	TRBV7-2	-	TGTGCCAGCAGCTTAGGACCGGGGGCAGGGGGGGAGACCCAGTACTTC	CASSLGPGAGGETQYF
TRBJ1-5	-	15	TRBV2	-	TGTGCCAGCAGGGATACAGGGTCGAAAAGTCAGCCCCAGCATTTT	CASRDTGSKSQPQHF
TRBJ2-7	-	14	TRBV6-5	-	TGTGCCAGCAGAGCGAAGGGGGTAACCTACGAGCAGTACTTC	CASRAKGVTYEQYF
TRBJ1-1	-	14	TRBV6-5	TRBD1	TGTGCCAGCAGATCCTACAGGGGAAACACTGAAGCTTTCTTT	CASRSYRGNTEAFF
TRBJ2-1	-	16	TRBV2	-	TGTGCCAGCGGACACGGACGGCCTCGGGGGGCAAATGAGCAGTTCTTC	CASGHGRPRGANEQFF
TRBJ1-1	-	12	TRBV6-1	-	TGTGCCAGCAGGCTCGGTAACACTGAAGCTTTCTTT	CASRLGNTEAFF
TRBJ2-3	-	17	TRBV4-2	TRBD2	TGTGCCAGCAGCCAAGATTTACCGGGGGGGCATGGAGATACGCAGTATTTT	CASSQDLPGGHGDTQYF
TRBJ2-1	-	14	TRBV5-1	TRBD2	TGCGCCAGTTCCGGCGGGGGGCCATACAATGAGCAGTTCTTC	CASSGGGPYNEQFF
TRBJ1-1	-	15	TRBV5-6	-	TGTGCCAGCAGCTTGGGGGGGAGAATGAACACTGAAGCTTTCTTT	CASSLGGRMNTEAFF